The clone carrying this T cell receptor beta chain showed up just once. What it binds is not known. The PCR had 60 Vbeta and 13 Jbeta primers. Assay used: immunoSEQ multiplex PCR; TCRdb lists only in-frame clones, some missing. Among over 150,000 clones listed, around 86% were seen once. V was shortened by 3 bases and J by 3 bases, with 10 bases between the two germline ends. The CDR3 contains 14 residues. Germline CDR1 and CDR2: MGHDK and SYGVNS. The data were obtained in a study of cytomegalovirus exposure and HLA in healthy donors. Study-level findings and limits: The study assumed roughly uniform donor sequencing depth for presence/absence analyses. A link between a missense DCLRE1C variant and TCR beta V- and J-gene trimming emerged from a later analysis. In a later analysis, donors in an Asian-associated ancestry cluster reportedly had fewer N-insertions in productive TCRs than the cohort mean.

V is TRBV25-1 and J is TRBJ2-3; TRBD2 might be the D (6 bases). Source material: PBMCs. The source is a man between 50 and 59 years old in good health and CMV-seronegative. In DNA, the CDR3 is TGTGCCAGCAGTGACCCTGGGACTACAGATACGCAGTATTTT. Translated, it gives CASSDPGTTDTQYF. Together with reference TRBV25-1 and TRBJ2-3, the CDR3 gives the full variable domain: EADIYQTPRYLVIGTGKKITLECSQTMGHDKMYWYQQDPGMELHLIHYSYGVNSTEKGDLSSESTVSRIRTEHFPLTLESARPSHTSQYLCASSDPGTTDTQYFGPGTRLTVL.